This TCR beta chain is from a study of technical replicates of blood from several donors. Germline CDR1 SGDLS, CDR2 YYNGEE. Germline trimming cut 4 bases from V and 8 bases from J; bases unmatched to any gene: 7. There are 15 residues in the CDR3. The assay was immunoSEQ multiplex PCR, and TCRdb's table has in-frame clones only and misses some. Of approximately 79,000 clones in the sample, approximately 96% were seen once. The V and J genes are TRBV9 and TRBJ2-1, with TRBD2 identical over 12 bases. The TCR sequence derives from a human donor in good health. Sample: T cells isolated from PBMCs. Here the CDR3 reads CASSTRLAGEDEQFF. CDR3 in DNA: TGTGCCAGCAGCACCAGACTAGCGGGAGAGGATGAGCAGTTCTTC.